The 24 T cell receptor beta chains given below trace back to one sample, sequenced in a study of T cells in Graves' hyperthyroidism and ophthalmopathy. It was RNA transcripts that yielded the amplified TCR beta CDR3 regions. The HTBI primer set drove a first-round RT-PCR of the TCR CDR3. TCRdb reprocessed the multiplex PCR reads via MiXCR and lists one record per CDR3 protein. The sample records some 360,000 distinct CDR3 sequences, 14% being singletons. The sequencing input was blood. Receptors were obtained from a woman aged 55-75 years with Graves' hyperthyroidism.

In this sample, this clonotype turned up a few times. The rearrangement joins TRBV20-1 to TRBJ2-1; 7 nucleotides agree with TRBD2. Germline trimming cut 3 bases from V and 4 bases from J; bases unmatched to any gene: 9. Germline-derived CDR1 and CDR2 are DFQATT and SNEGSKA (reference sequence). The CDR3 is made up of 15 amino acids. The CDR3 DNA follows: TGCAGTGCTAGTCCCCATAGCGGGTCATACAATGAGCAGTTCTTC. Protein: CSASPHSGSYNEQFF.

Ten or more counts support this clonotype. The chain employs TRBV6-5 and TRBJ1-6; D remains unclear. This CDR3 contains 14 residues. The V gene's germline CDR1 is MNHEY and CDR2 SVGAGI. Between the trimmed V and J ends, which lost 0 bases and 8 bases, there was a span of 8 bases. The CDR3 nucleotides are TGTGCCAGCAGTTACTCGTCGGAAGATTCACCCCTCCACTTT. Translation: CASSYSSEDSPLHF.

This clonotype was recorded at least ten times. The chain links TRBV7-2 to TRBJ2-1; 7 nucleotides match TRBD2. The CDR3 consists of 15 residues. Per germline, CDR1 SGHTA and CDR2 FQGNSA. J was trimmed by 9 bases and V by 1 base; bases with no gene match: 9. The CDR3 is CASSLVLRRESEQFF. The CDR3 bases are TGTGCCAGCAGCTTAGTATTGAGGCGGGAGAGTGAGCAGTTCTTC.

There are many counts of this clonotype. The rearrangement joins TRBV27 to TRBJ2-1; 8 bases are shared with TRBD2. CDR3 length: 16 amino acids. With 5 bases clipped from V and 8 bases from J, the junction kept 14 bases outside the gene matches. Germline V lookup: CDR1 MNHEY, CDR2 SMNVEV (reference sequence). CDR3 sequence reads: CASSGTGTSVYHEQFF. CDR3 sequence (DNA): TGTGCCAGCAGTGGAACCGGGACTAGTGTTTACCATGAGCAGTTCTTC.

This chain joins TRBV9 and TRBJ2-1, with TRBD2 matching 9 bases. V lost 2 bases, J lost 4 bases, and 4 bases stayed unmatched. This CDR3 has 15 amino acids. Germline values: CDR1 SGDLS, CDR2 YYNGEE. The CDR3 DNA reads as TGTGCCAGCAGCGTGAGACTAGCGGATTACAATGAGCAGTTCTTC. This sequence encodes CASSVRLADYNEQFF.

Many counts were recorded for this clonotype. V and J are TRBV5-6 and TRBJ2-5; 9 bases match TRBD2. V shed 4 bases and J 4 bases; nucleotides not matched to a gene: 5. The CDR3 is made up of 14 amino acids. The germline CDR1 and CDR2 sequences are SGHDT and YYEEEE. CDR3 sequence (DNA): TGTGCCAGCAGCCTAGGACTAGCGCTAGAGACCCAGTACTTC. It codes for CASSLGLALETQYF.

This clonotype was counted at least ten times. The V gene is TRBV27, the J gene TRBJ1-2, with 10 bases fitting TRBD1. The germline V gene encodes CDR1 MNHEY and CDR2 SMNVEV (reference sequence). The CDR3 sequence is 15 residues long. The junction had 8 bases not matched to a gene; V was cut back by 8 bases and J by 2 bases. The DNA for the CDR3 is TGTGCCAGCCATCGACAGGGGGCCTCGAACTATGGCTACACCTTC. Translation: CASHRQGASNYGYTF.

The rearrangement links TRBV18 to TRBJ1-3; maybe TRBD1 (5 bases). Trimming left V 3 bases short and J 0 bases short, with 9 bases between. Looked up from germline, CDR1 is KGHSH and CDR2 is LQKENI. This CDR3 spans 15 amino acids. CDR3 loop: CASSPRGSSGNTIYF. CDR3 DNA: TGTGCCAGCTCACCGCGGGGGAGCTCTGGAAACACCATATATTTT.

This clonotype was found many times. V gene TRBV5-1 combines with J gene TRBJ2-1; 12 positions match TRBD2. The CDR3 loop spans 15 amino acids. Germline-derived CDR1 and CDR2 are SGHRS and YFSETQ. V dropped 4 bases and J dropped 8; count of bases not matched to a gene: 7. CDR3 region: CASSLTSGSRDEQFF. The CDR3 DNA reads as TGCGCCAGCAGCCTGACTAGCGGGAGTAGAGATGAGCAGTTCTTC.

This clonotype was seen repeatedly, ten times or more. The chain uses TRBV15 and TRBJ2-5; D not certain. Trimming stripped 0 bases from V and 4 bases from J, with 12 bases between. The germline V gene encodes CDR1 LNHNV and CDR2 YYDKDF (reference sequence). The CDR3 sequence is 15 residues long. The CDR3 sequence is CATSRDAVVGETQYF. For the CDR3, the DNA is TGTGCCACCAGCAGAGATGCCGTCGTGGGAGAGACCCAGTACTTC.

The rearrangement links TRBV4-2 to TRBJ2-5; unclear D gene. This CDR3 contains 14 residues. V gave up 1 base and J gave up 5 bases, with 11 bases separating them. The germline V gene encodes CDR1 LGHNA and CDR2 YNFKEQ. CDR3 DNA: TGTGCCAGCAGCCAAGTGAAGAAAAGGGAGACCCAGTACTTC. Translated: CASSQVKKRETQYF.

This clonotype showed up many times. The chain joins TRBV5-1 to TRBJ1-2; 10 positions match TRBD1. V dropped 0 bases and J dropped 3; count of bases not matched to a gene: 5. Germline CDR1 is SGHRS and CDR2 is YFSETQ. The CDR3 sequence is 16 residues long. CDR3 loop: CASSLGTGTGDYGYTF. In DNA form, the CDR3 reads TGCGCCAGCAGCTTGGGCACCGGGACAGGGGACTATGGCTACACCTTC.

This clonotype was observed a handful of times. Here the CDR3 reads CASSLRAGKNIQYF. The CDR3 DNA reads TGTGCCAGCAGCTTGAGGGCTGGCAAAAACATTCAGTACTTC. The V call is TRBV5-6, the J call TRBJ2-4, with D uncertain. The germline CDR1 and CDR2 sequences are SGHDT and YYEEEE. This CDR3 region has 14 residues. V was cut by 1 base and J by 3 bases, with 8 bases left in between.

This chain links TRBV24-1 with TRBJ2-3; TRBD2 might be the D (5 bases). Between the trimmed V and J ends, which lost 4 bases and 3 bases, there was a span of 7 bases. Germline CDR1 is KGHDR and CDR2 is SFDVKD. The CDR3 extends over 13 amino acids. CDR3 protein: CATSEGATDTQYF. In DNA form, the CDR3 reads TGTGCCACCAGTGAGGGAGCTACAGATACGCAGTATTTT.

In this sample, this clonotype turned up a few times. V gene TRBV29-1 combines with J gene TRBJ2-1; 10 bases are shared with TRBD2. V lost 0 bases and J lost 6; bases outside the gene matches: 11. CDR1 and CDR2 (germline): SQVTM, ANQGSEA. The CDR3 is 17 residues long. This CDR3 is CSVEDPLELAGSNEQFF. The CDR3 DNA reads TGCAGCGTTGAAGATCCCCTGGAACTAGCGGGAAGCAATGAGCAGTTCTTC.

In this sample, this clonotype turned up a few times. The chain uses TRBV13 and TRBJ2-3; D not certain. V gave up 4 bases and J gave up 6 bases, with 8 bases separating them. The germline V gene encodes CDR1 PRHDT and CDR2 FYEKMQ (reference sequence). The CDR3 covers 12 residues. The CDR3 bases are TGTGCCAGCAGCTCAAGGGTGGATACGCAGTATTTT. Protein sequence: CASSSRVDTQYF.

The table lists this clonotype with many counts. The rearrangement uses TRBV7-6 and TRBJ1-1, with 7 positions matching TRBD1. The germline CDR1 and CDR2 sequences are SGHVS and FNYEAQ. V was clipped by 3 bases and J by 4 bases; unmatched bases: 8. The CDR3 is made up of 15 amino acids. CDR3 protein: CASSFRTGEGTEAFF. CDR3 bases: TGTGCCAGCAGCTTTCGAACAGGGGAAGGCACTGAAGCTTTCTTT.

At least ten counts were recorded for this clonotype. The chain uses TRBV24-1 and TRBJ2-7; maybe TRBD2 (5 bases). The V end lost 5 bases, the J end lost 5 bases, and 21 bases lay between the germline ends. This CDR3 spans 16 amino acids. Germline-derived CDR1 and CDR2 are KGHDR and SFDVKD. CDR3: CATSGGYPGIEDEQYF. The CDR3 DNA reads TGTGCCACCAGTGGGGGATACCCGGGGATTGAAGACGAGCAGTACTTC.

This sequence joins TRBV9 and TRBJ2-7, with 12 bases fitting TRBD2. The CDR3 length is 17 residues. Per germline, CDR1 SGDLS and CDR2 YYNGEE. V was clipped by 0 bases and J by 7 bases; unmatched bases: 11. The CDR3 spells CASSVGLAGVAAREQYF. The CDR3, as DNA: TGTGCCAGCAGCGTAGGACTAGCGGGAGTAGCGGCTAGGGAGCAGTACTTC.

Regarding this clonotype: A much larger clone lies a single base off, so this may be a read error. The chain has TRBV30 and TRBJ1-1; 8 bases map to TRBD1. CDR1 is GTSNPN and CDR2 is SVGIG in the germline V gene (reference sequence). CDR3 length: 16 amino acids. CDR3 in amino acids: CAWRILGGQENTETFF. CDR3 nucleotides: TGTGCCTGGAGGATACTGGGGGGACAGGAGAACACTGAAACTTTCTTT.

This chain joins TRBV4-1 and TRBJ2-1, with 7 bases that match TRBD2. V lost 5 bases and J lost 9; bases outside the gene matches: 16. The CDR3 sequence is 16 residues long. Looked up from germline, CDR1 is MGHRA and CDR2 is YSYEKL. The CDR3 region is CASSSALARGRGEQFF. CDR3 coding DNA: TGCGCCAGCAGCTCGGCACTAGCCCGGGGGAGGGGTGAGCAGTTCTTC.

There are many counts of this clonotype. The chain has TRBV7-2 and TRBJ2-5; D might be TRBD2 (6 bases). Between the trimmed V and J ends, which lost 1 base and 4 bases, there was a span of 16 bases. This CDR3 comprises 16 residues. CDR1 and CDR2 from the germline V gene are SGHTA and FQGNSA. For the CDR3, the DNA is TGTGCCAGCAGCTTAGTGGGTTGGGACTCCCGAGAGACCCAGTACTTC. As protein: CASSLVGWDSRETQYF.

This clonotype was observed many times. This chain connects TRBV15 to TRBJ2-3, with 9 positions matching TRBD2. Per the germline V gene, CDR1 is LNHNV and CDR2 is YYDKDF (reference sequence). The CDR3 is 19 amino acids. With V trimmed by 5 bases and J by 2 bases, 17 bases remained unmatched. As DNA, the CDR3 is TGTGCCACCAGCGTTCGTACTTTTATAGCGGGAGAGGACACAGATACGCAGTATTTT. Translation: CATSVRTFIAGEDTDTQYF.

This clonotype was observed many times. The rearrangement links TRBV12-3 or TRBV12-4 to TRBJ2-3; 12 positions match TRBD1. The CDR3 contains 15 residues. J was trimmed by 6 bases and V by 6 bases; bases with no gene match: 7. CDR3 in DNA: TGTGCCAGCAGAAACCGGGACAGGGGGCCGGATACGCAGTATTTT. This encodes CASRNRDRGPDTQYF.